This T cell receptor beta chain was recovered during a study of T cells in Graves' hyperthyroidism and ophthalmopathy. Study summary: Staff took peripheral blood when the initial diagnosis was made, before any treatment began. Overall study results and limits: The blood repertoire included most of the expanded thyroid clonotypes above 0.001.

Researchers took RNA transcripts and amplified the TCR beta CDR3 regions from them. The HTBI primer set served for first-round RT-PCR of the TCR CDR3. MiXCR, run by TCRdb on the multiplex PCR reads, gives a single entry per CDR3 protein. The data show 360,000 or so distinct CDR3 sequences, with 18% seen just once and roughly a sixth held by the top ten. For ophthalmopathy patients, the Clinical Activity Score was at least 3 and the NOSPECS grade at least 4; duration was under 3 months. Uncontrolled infection, other autoimmune disease, pregnancy or lactation led to exclusion. The ends were cut back, 2 bases at V and 4 bases at J, with 14 bases in the middle. The germline CDR1 and CDR2 sequences are SGHTA and FQGNSA. This CDR3 contains 15 residues. A note on this clonotype: Its antigen is currently unknown.

The chain joins TRBV7-2 to TRBJ1-1, with D tentatively TRBD1 (6 bases). The TCR was taken from a woman aged 40 to 49 with Graves' ophthalmopathy. Sequenced: blood. The CDR3 nucleotides read TGTGCCAGCAGCTTACAACAGGGAAGCGGCACTGAAGCTTTCTTT. The encoded protein is CASSLQQGSGTEAFF.